The present T cell receptor (beta chain) was sequenced within a study of OX40 agonist ivuxolimab in advanced cancers. The study's findings and limits: Average numbers of expanded clones were greater in CD8+ T cells than in CD4+. CD4+ and CD8+ T cells in blood underwent clonal expansion by week 6 at 0.1 to 3.0 mg/kg.

For this clone: The antigen remains unidentified.

Assay used: immunoSEQ multiplex PCR; TCRdb lists only in-frame clones, some missing. The table lists tens of thousands of clones, around 82% of them singletons. CDR1 MNHEY and CDR2 SVGAGI come from the germline V gene. The CDR3 extends over 14 amino acids. Losses at the gene ends were 4 bases for V and 9 bases for J; bases not matched to a gene: 4. The source material was CD4+ or CD8+ T cells sorted from blood, sampled in a trial of the OX40 agonist ivuxolimab. This rearrangement joins TRBV6-5 to TRBJ2-1, with TRBD2 matching over 12 bases. This receptor was obtained from an adult with an advanced solid tumor such as melanoma, head and neck, liver or kidney cancer. The CDR3 DNA reads TGTGCCAGCAGTTCTAGCGGGAGGGAGGTTGAGCAGTTCTTC. Residues: CASSSSGREVEQFF.